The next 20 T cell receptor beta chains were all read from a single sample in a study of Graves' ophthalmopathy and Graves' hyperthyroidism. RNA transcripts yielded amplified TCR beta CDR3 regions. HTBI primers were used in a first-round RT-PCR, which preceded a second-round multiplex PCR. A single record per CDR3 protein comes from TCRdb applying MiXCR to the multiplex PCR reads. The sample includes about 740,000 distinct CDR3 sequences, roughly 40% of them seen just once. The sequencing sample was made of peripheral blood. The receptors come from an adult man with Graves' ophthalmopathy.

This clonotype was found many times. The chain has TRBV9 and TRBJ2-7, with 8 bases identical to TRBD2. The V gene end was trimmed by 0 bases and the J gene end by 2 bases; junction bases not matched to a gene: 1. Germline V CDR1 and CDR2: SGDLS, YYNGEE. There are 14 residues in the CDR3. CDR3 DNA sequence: TGTGCCAGCAGCGTAGCGGGAGGGCCCTACGAGCAGTACTTC. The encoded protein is CASSVAGGPYEQYF.

The CDR3 sequence is CASSSGGINTEAFF. The CDR3 DNA sequence: TGTGCCAGCAGCTCAGGGGGCATCAACACTGAAGCTTTCTTT. J is TRBJ1-1 and V is TRBV7-9, with 8 bases aligning to TRBD1. This CDR3 comprises 14 residues. V shed 4 bases and J 2 bases; nucleotides not matched to a gene: 3. The germline CDR1 and CDR2 sequences are SEHNR and FQNEAQ (reference sequence).

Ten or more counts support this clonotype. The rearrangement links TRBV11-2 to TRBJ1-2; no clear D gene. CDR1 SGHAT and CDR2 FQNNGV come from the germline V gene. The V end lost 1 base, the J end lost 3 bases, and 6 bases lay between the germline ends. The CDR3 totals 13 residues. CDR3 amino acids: CASSLGSDYGYTF. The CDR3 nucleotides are TGTGCCAGCAGCTTAGGGTCGGACTATGGCTACACCTTC.

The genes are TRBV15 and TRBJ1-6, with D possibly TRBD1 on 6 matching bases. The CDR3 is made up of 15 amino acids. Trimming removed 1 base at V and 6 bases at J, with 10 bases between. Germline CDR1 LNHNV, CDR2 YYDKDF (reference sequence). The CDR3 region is CATSRGTETNSPLHF. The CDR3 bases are TGTGCCACCAGCAGAGGGACAGAGACTAATTCACCCCTCCACTTT.

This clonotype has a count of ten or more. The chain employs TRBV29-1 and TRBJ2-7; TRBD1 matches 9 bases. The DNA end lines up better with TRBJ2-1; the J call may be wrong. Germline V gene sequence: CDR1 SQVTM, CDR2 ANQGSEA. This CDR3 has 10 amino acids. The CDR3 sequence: CSVETGGQFF. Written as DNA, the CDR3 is TGCAGCGTTGAGACAGGGGGGCAGTTCTTC.

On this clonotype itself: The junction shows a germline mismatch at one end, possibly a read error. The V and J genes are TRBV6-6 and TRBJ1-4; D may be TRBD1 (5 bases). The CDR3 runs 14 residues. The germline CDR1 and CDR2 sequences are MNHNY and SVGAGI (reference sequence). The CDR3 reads CASTKGRTSEKLFF. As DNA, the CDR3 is TGTGCCAGCACCAAGGGACGAACTAGTGAAAAACTGTTTTTT.

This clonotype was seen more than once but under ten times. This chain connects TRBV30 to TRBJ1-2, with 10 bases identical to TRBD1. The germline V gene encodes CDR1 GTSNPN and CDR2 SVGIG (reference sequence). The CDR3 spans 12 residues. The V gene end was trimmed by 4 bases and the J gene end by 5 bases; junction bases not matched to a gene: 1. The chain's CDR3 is CAWTGQGYGYTF. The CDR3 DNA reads TGTGCCTGGACGGGACAGGGGTATGGCTACACCTTC.

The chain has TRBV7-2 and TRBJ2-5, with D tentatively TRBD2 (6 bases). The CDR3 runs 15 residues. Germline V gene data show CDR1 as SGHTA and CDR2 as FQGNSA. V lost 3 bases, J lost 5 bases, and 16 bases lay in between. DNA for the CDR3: TGTGCCAGCAGCTTGGTTGCGGGAATATCGGAGACCCAGTACTTC. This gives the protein CASSLVAGISETQYF.

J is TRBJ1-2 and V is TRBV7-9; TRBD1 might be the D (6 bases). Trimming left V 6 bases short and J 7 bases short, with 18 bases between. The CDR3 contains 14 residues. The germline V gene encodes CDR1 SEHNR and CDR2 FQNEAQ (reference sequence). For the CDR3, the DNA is TGTGCCAGCAGTTTCCGGGACATAAGGACTGGCTACACCTTC. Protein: CASSFRDIRTGYTF. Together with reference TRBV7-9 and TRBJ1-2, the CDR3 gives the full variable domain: DTGVSQNPRHKITKRGQNVTFRCDPISEHNRLYWYRQTLGQGPEFLTYFQNEAQLEKSRLLSDRFSAERPKGSFSTLEIQRTEQGDSAMYLCASSFRDIRTGYTFGSGTRLTVV.

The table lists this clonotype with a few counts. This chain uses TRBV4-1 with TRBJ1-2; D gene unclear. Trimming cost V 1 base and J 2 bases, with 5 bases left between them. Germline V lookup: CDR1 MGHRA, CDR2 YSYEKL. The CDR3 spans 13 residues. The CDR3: CASSQVWNYGYTF. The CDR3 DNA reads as TGCGCCAGCAGCCAAGTTTGGAACTATGGCTACACCTTC.

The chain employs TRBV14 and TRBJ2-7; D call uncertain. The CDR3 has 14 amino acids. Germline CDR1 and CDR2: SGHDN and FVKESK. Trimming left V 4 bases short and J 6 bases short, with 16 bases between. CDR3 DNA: TGTGCCAGCAGCCTCCGGGCCAGAGCCTTCGAGCAGTACTTC. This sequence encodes CASSLRARAFEQYF.

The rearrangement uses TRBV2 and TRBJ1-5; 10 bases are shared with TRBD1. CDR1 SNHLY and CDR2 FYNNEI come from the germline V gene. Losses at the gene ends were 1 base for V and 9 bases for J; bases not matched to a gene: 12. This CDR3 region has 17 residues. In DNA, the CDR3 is TGTGCCAGCAGTGAAGGCGATCGGGGACAGGGGTTTCGGCCCCAGCATTTT. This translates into CASSEGDRGQGFRPQHF.

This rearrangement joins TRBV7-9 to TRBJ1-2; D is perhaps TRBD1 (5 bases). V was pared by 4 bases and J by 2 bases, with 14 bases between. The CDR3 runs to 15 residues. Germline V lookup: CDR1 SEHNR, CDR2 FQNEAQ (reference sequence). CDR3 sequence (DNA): TGTGCCAGCAGCTGGGGGGACCCAAAAAACTATGGCTACACCTTC. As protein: CASSWGDPKNYGYTF.

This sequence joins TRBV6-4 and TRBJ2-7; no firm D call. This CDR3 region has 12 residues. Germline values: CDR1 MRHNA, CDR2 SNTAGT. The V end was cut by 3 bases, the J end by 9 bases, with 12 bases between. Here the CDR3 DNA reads TGTGCCAGCAGTGAGATCTCCCGCGTGCAGTACTTC. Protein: CASSEISRVQYF.

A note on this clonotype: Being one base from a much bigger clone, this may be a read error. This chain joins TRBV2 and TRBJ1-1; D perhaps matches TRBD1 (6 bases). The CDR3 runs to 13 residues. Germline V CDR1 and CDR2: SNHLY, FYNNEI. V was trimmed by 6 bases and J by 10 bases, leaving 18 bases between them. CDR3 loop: CASRTGQRGGAFF. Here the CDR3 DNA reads TGTGCCAGCAGGACCGGACAGCGGGGGGGAGCTTTCTTT.

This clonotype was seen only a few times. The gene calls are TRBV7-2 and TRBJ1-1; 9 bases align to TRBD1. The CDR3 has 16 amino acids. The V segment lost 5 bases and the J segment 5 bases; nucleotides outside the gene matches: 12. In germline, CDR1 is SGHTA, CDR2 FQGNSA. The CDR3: CASSQGGGTGWTEAFF. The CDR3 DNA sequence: TGTGCCAGCAGCCAAGGAGGGGGGACAGGGTGGACTGAAGCTTTCTTT.

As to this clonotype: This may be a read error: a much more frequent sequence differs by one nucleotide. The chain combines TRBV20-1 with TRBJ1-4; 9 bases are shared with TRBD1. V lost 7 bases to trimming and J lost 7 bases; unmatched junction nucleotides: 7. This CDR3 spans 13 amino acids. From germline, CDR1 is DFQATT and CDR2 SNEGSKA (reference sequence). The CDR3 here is CSVPGQGGEKLFF. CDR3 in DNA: TGCAGTGTACCGGGACAGGGTGGTGAAAAACTGTTTTTT.

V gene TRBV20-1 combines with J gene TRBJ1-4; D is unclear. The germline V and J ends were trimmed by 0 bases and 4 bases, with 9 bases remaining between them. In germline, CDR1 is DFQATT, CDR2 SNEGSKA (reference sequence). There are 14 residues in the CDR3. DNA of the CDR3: TGCAGTGCTAGAGATTTCAGAGATAATGAAAAACTGTTTTTT. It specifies CSARDFRDNEKLFF.

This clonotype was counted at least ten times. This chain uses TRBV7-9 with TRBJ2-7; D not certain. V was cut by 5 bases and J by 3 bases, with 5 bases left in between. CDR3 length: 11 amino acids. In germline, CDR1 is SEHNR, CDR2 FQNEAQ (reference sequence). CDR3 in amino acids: CASSTLYEQYF. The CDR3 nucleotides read TGTGCCAGCAGCACCCTCTACGAGCAGTACTTC.

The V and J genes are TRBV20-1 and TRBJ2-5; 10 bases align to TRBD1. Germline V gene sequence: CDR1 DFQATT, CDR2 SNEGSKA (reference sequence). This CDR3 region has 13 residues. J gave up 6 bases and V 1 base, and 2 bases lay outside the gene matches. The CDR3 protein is CSARGQGAKTQYF. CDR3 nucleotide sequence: TGCAGTGCTAGAGGACAGGGGGCAAAGACCCAGTACTTC.